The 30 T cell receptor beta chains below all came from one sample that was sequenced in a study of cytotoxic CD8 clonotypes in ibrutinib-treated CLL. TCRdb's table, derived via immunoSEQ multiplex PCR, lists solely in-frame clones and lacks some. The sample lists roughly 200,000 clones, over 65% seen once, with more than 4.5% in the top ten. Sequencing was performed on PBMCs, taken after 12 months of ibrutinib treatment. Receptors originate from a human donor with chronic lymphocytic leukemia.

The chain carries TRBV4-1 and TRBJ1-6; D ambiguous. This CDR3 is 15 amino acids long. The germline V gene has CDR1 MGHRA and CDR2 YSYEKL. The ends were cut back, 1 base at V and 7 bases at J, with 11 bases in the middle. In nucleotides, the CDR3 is TGCGCCAGCAGCCAAGGTGGCAGTAGCAATTCACCCCTCCACTTT. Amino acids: CASSQGGSSNSPLHF.

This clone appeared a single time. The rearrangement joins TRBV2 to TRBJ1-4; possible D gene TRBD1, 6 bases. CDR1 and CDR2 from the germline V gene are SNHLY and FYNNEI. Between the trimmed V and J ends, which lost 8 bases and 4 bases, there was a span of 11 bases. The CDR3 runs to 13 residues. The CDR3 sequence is CASEDSFNEKLFF. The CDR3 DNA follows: TGTGCCAGCGAGGACAGCTTTAATGAAAAACTGTTTTTT.

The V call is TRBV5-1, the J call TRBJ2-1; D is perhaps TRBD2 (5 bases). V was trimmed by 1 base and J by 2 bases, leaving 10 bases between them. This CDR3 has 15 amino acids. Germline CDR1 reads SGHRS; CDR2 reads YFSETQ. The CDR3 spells CASSLTDSPYNEQFF. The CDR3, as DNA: TGCGCCAGCAGCTTGACGGACTCTCCCTACAATGAGCAGTTCTTC.

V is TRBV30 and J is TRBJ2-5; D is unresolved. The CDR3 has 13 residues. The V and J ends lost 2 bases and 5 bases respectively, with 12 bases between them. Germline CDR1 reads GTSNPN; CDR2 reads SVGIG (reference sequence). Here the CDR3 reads CAWSRSAPETQYF. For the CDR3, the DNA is TGTGCCTGGAGTCGATCTGCTCCCGAGACCCAGTACTTC.

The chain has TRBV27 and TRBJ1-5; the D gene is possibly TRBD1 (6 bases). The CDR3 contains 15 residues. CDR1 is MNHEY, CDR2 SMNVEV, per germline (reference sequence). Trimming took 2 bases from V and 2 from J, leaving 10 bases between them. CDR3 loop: CASSLSWTGNQPQHF. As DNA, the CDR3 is TGTGCCAGCAGTTTAAGCTGGACAGGCAATCAGCCCCAGCATTTT.

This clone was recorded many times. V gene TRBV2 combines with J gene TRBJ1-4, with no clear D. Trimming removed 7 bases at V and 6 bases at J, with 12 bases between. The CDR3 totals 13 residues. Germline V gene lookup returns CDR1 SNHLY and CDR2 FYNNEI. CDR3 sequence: CASTKRIYEKLFF. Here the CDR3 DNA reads TGTGCCAGCACCAAGAGGATTTATGAAAAACTGTTTTTT.

CDR3 region: CASSWGGQALNTEAFF. CDR3 nucleotide sequence: TGCGCCAGCAGCTGGGGGGGACAGGCGTTAAACACTGAAGCTTTCTTT. This rearrangement joins TRBV5-1 to TRBJ1-1, with 8 bases matching TRBD1. The CDR3 has 16 residues. J lost 2 bases, V lost 3 bases, and 9 bases had no gene match. Germline V lookup: CDR1 SGHRS, CDR2 YFSETQ.

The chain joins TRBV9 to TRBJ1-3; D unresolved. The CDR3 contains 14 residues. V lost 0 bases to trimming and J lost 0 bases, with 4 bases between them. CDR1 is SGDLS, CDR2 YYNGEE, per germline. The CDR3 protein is CASSVGNSGNTIYF. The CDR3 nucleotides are TGTGCCAGCAGCGTAGGGAACTCTGGAAACACCATATATTTT.

CDR3 loop: CASSFTQGNQPQHF. The CDR3 coding sequence is TGTGCCAGCAGCTTCACTCAGGGGAATCAGCCCCAGCATTTT. The genes are TRBV5-6 and TRBJ1-5, with a weak D call TRBD1 (6 bases). The CDR3 runs 14 residues. Per germline, CDR1 SGHDT and CDR2 YYEEEE. With 2 bases removed from V and 4 bases from J, the gap between germline ends came to 10 bases. The entire variable domain, with the rest obtained from reference TRBV5-6 and TRBJ1-5, is as follows: DAGVTQSPTHLIKTRGQQVTLRCSPKSGHDTVSWYQQALGQGPQFIFQYYEEEERQRGNFPDRFSGHQFPNYSSELNVNALLLGDSALYLCASSFTQGNQPQHFGDGTRLSIL.

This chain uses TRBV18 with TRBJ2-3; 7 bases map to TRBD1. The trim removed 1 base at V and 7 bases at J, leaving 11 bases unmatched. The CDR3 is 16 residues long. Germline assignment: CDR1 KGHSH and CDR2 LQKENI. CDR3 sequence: CASSPQVTGDSNTQYF. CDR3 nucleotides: TGTGCCAGCTCACCACAAGTAACCGGGGACAGCAATACGCAGTATTTT.

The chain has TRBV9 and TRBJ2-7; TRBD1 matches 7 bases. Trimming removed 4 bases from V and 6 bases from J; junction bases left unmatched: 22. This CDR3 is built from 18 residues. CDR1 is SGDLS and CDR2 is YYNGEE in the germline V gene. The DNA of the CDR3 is TGTGCCAGCAGCTTGGACAGGCCAAAATGTTCCTACGTCGGCGAGCAGTACTTC. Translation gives CASSLDRPKCSYVGEQYF.

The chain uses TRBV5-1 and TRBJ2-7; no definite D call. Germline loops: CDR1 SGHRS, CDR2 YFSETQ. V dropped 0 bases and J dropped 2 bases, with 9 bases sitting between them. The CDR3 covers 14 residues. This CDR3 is CASSLVQLTYEQYF. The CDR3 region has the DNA TGCGCCAGCAGCTTGGTTCAGCTGACCTACGAGCAGTACTTC.

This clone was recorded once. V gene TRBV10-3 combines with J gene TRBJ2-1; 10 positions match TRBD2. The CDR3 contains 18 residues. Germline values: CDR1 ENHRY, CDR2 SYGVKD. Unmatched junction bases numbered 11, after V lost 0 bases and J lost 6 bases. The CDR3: CAISESKLAGDRPNEQFF. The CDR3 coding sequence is TGTGCCATCAGTGAGTCGAAGCTAGCGGGAGATAGGCCCAATGAGCAGTTCTTC.

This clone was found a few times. The CDR3 here is CSGSGQTNTEAFF. The CDR3 DNA reads as TGCAGCGGGTCGGGACAGACGAACACTGAAGCTTTCTTT. The chain carries TRBV29-1 and TRBJ1-1; 7 nucleotides align to TRBD1. Germline trimming cut 7 bases from V and 1 base from J; bases unmatched to any gene: 6. The CDR3 runs to 13 residues. Germline lookup yields CDR1 SQVTM and CDR2 ANQGSEA.

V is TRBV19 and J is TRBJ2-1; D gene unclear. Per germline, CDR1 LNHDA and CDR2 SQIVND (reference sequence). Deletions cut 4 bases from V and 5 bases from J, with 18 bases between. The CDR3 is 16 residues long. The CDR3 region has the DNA TGTGCCAGTAGTAGCTGGACGGCGAGTTCGAACAATGAGCAGTTCTTC. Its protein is CASSSWTASSNNEQFF. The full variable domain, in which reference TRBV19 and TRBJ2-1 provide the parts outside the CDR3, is DGGITQSPKYLFRKEGQNVTLSCEQNLNHDAMYWYRQDPGQGLRLIYYSQIVNDFQKGDIAEGYSVSREKKESFPLTVTSAQKNPTAFYLCASSSWTASSNNEQFFGPGTRLTVL.

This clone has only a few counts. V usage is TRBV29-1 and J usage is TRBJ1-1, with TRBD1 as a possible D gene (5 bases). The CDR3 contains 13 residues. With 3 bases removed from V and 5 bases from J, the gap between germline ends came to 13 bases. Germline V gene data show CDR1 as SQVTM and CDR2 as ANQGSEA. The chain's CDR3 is CSVDGGSGTEAFF. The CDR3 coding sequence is TGCAGCGTTGACGGGGGTTCCGGAACTGAAGCTTTCTTT.

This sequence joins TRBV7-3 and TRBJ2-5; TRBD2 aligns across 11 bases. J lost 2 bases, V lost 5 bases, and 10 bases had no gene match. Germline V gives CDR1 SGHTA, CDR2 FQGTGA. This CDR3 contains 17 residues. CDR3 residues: CASSRWGLAETQETQYF. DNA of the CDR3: TGTGCCAGCAGCCGATGGGGACTAGCGGAAACGCAAGAGACCCAGTACTTC.

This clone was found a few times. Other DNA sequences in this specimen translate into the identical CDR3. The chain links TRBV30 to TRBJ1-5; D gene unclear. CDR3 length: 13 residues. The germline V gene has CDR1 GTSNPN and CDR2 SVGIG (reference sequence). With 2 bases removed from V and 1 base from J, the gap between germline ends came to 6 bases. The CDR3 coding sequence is TGTGCCTGGAGTTTAGGGAGCAATCAGCCCCAGCATTTT. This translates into CAWSLGSNQPQHF.

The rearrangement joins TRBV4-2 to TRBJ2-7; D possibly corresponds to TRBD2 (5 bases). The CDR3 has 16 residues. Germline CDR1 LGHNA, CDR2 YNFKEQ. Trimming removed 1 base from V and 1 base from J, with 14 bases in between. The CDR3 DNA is TGTGCCAGCAGCCAAGCGGGGTTCCAGTTTTCCTACGAGCAGTACTTC. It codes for CASSQAGFQFSYEQYF.

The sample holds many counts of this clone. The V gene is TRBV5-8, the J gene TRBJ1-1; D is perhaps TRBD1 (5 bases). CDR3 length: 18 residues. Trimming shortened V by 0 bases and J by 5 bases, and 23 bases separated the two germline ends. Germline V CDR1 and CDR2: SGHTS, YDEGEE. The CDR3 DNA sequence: TGTGCCAGCAGCTTGGGATTTTACGTTCAGGGTCGGAAAACTGAAGCTTTCTTT. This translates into CASSLGFYVQGRKTEAFF.

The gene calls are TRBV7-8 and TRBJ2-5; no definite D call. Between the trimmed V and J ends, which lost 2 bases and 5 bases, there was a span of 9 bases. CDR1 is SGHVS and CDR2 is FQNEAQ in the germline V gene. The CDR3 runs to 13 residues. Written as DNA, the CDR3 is TGTGCCAGCAGCTTAAGTGGTTGGGAGACCCAGTACTTC. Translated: CASSLSGWETQYF.

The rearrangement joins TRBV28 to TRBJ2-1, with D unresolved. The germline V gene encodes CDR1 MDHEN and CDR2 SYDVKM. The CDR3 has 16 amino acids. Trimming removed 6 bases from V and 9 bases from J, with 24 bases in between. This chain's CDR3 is CASSPSPWEAFSEQFF. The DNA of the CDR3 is TGTGCCAGCAGCCCCTCCCCGTGGGAAGCCTTCAGTGAGCAGTTCTTC. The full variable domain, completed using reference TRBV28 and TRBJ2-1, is DVKVTQSSRYLVKRTGEKVFLECVQDMDHENMFWYRQDPGLGLRLIYFSYDVKMKEKGDIPEGYSVSREKKERFSLILESASTNQTSMYLCASSPSPWEAFSEQFFGPGTRLTVL.

As DNA, the CDR3 is TGTGCCAGTAGTATAGGGAAGGCTTACAATGAGCAGTTCTTC. This sequence encodes CASSIGKAYNEQFF. The genes are TRBV19 and TRBJ2-1; D is uncertain. Germline V gene lookup returns CDR1 LNHDA and CDR2 SQIVND (reference sequence). This CDR3 has 14 residues. V lost 1 base, J lost 4 bases, and 8 bases lay in between.

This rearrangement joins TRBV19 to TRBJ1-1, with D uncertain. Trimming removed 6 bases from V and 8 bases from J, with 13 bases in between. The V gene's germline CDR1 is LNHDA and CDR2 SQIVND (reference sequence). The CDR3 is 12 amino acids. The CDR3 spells CASRRLQAEAFF. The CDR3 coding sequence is TGTGCCAGTAGGAGGCTTCAGGCAGAAGCTTTCTTT.

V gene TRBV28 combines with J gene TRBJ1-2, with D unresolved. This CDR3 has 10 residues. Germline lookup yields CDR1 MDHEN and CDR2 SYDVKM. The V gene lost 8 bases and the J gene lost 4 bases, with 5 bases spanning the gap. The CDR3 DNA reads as TGTGCCAGCTTCGGCTATGGCTACACCTTC. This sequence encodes CASFGYGYTF.

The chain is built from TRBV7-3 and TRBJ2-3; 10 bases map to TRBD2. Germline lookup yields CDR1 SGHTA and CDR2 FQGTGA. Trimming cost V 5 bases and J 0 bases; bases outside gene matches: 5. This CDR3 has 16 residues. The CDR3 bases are TGTGCCAGCAGCACCCAGGGACTAGCGAGCACAGATACGCAGTATTTT. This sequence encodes CASSTQGLASTDTQYF.

CDR3 sequence reads: CASSFRPGQQNEQFF. The DNA for the CDR3 is TGCGCCAGCAGCTTTAGGCCGGGGCAGCAAAATGAGCAGTTCTTC. This chain connects TRBV5-1 to TRBJ2-1; either TRBD1 or TRBD2 may supply D (5 bases each). V lost 2 bases to trimming and J lost 7 bases, with 16 bases between them. Germline CDR1 SGHRS, CDR2 YFSETQ. This CDR3 is 15 amino acids long.

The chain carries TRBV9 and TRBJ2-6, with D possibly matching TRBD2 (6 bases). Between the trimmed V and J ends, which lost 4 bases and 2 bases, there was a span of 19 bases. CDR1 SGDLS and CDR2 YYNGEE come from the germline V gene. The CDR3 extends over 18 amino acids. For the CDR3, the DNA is TGTGCCAGCAGCACCCCCTTGCGGGATTCACCTGGGGCCAACGTCCTGACTTTC. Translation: CASSTPLRDSPGANVLTF.

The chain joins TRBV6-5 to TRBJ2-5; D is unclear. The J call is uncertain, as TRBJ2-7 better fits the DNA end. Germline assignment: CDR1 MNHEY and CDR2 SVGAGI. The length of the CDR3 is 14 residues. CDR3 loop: CASSPRSGSYEQYF. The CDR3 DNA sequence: TGTGCCAGCAGTCCCCGTTCAGGATCCTACGAGCAGTACTTC.

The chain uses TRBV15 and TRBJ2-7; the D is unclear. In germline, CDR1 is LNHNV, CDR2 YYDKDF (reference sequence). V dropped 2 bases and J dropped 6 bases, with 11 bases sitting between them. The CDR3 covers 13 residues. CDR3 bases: TGTGCCACCAGCAGACTACCAATGGGCGAGCAGTACTTC. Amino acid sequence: CATSRLPMGEQYF.